This T cell receptor beta chain was observed in a study of response to subunit inactivated influenza vaccine. The length of the CDR3 is 14 residues. The V gene's germline CDR1 is MNHEY and CDR2 SMNVEV (reference sequence). V dropped 6 bases and J dropped 7 bases, with 13 bases sitting between them. General study results and limits: The study's authors posited that every seasonal influenza vaccination enlists few new T cells.

TCRdb redid the calling of the RT-PCR reads with MiXCR, one entry per CDR3 protein. The sample has approximately 530,000 distinct CDR3 sequences; 7.6% are singletons. This clonotype appeared a few times. Its target is unknown. The origin of this receptor is a man aged 50 to 75 who received an inactivated influenza vaccine. The rearrangement links TRBV27 to TRBJ1-6; D remains ambiguous. Sequencing used PBMCs from blood, obtained less than 30 months after vaccination. The CDR3 is CASSPLGYNSPLHF. The CDR3 DNA reads TGTGCCAGCAGCCCCCTGGGCTACAATTCACCCCTCCACTTT.